This T cell receptor beta chain derives from a study of PD-1 blockade in mismatch repair-deficient tumors. Study summary: All were previously treated, progressing patients with 12 mismatch repair-deficient cancer types.

With respect to this clone: The antigen is undetermined.

This CDR3 has 15 amino acids. The germline gives CDR1 SGHNT, CDR2 YYREEE (reference sequence). The V segment lost 3 bases and the J segment 0 bases; nucleotides outside the gene matches: 3. The data were produced by immunoSEQ multiplex PCR, yet TCRdb's version contains in-frame clones alone and is incomplete. The table has 120,000 or so clones, about 86% seen once. Study-level findings and limits: After pembrolizumab, tumor-resident clones rose rapidly, then generally contracted before radiologic responses.

Mismatch repair deficiency was confirmed in all patients, by PCR or immunohistochemistry. TCRs were sequenced from three patients responding to pembrolizumab. The sequence was collected from an adult with mismatch repair-deficient cancer. Specimen: peripheral blood, collected 44 weeks after starting pembrolizumab. V and J are TRBV5-4 and TRBJ2-7; 10 positions agree with TRBD2. The CDR3 nucleotides are TGTGCCAGCAGCTCAGCGGGAGGGCCCTCCTACGAGCAGTACTTC. It yields the protein CASSSAGGPSYEQYF. Variable domain in full (rest from reference TRBV5-4 and TRBJ2-7): ETGVTQSPTHLIKTRGQQVTLRCSSQSGHNTVSWYQQALGQGPQFIFQYYREEENGRGNFPPRFSGLQFPNYSSELNVNALELDDSALYLCASSSAGGPSYEQYFGPGTRLTVT.